This T cell receptor (beta chain) was obtained from a study of blood T cell repertoires in COVID-19. About the research overall: Italy, Spain and the United States were the sources of the convalescent and acute COVID-19 samples. T cells, B-cell-depleted T cells, or PBMCs provided the cDNA or gDNA that served as material.

The CDR3 extends over 15 amino acids. V shed 7 bases and J 4 bases; nucleotides not matched to a gene: 9. The V gene's germline CDR1 is MNHEY and CDR2 SVGAGI. How the authors handled the data: Estimates of nucleated cell counts were drawn from the amplification of reference gene primers. TCRdb keeps only in-frame clones here, not all; method: immunoSEQ multiplex PCR. Clone size and V and J calls were adopted from that table, with D and trimming inferred from the DNA. Counted here are approximately 330,000 clones, 80% to 90% occurring once; the ten biggest clones make up about 4.2%. Participant-reported clinical history was the basis for cohort assignment.

This TCR came from a woman aged 40 to 50 with acute COVID-19. The sequenced material came from PBMCs or T cells enriched from blood (not recorded which). The chain combines TRBV6-5 with TRBJ1-5, with 8 bases matching TRBD1. As DNA, the CDR3 is TGTGCCAGCATCCCTCAGGGGGCTCGAAATCAGCCCCAGCATTTT. This gives the protein CASIPQGARNQPQHF.